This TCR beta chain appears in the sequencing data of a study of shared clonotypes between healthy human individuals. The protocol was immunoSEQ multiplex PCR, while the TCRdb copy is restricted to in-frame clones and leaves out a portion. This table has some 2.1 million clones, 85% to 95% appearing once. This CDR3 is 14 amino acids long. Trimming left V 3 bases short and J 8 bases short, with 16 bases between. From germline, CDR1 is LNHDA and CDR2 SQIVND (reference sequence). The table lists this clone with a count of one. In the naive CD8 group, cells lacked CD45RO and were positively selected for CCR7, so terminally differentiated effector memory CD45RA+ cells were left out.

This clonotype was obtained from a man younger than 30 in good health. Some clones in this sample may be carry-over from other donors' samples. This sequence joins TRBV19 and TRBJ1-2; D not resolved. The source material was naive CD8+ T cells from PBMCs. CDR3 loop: CASSIPLLRYGYTF. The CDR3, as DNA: TGTGCCAGTAGTATTCCGCTTCTTAGGTACGGCTACACCTTC.